This T cell receptor beta chain was captured in a study of blood T cell repertoires in COVID-19. Study-level background: COVID-19 samples collected from the United States, Italy and Spain covered acute and convalescent phases. Sample material is recorded as cDNA or gDNA derived from T cells, B-cell-depleted T cells, or PBMCs.

The data were produced by immunoSEQ multiplex PCR, yet TCRdb's version contains in-frame clones alone and is incomplete. The sample contains 100,000 to 120,000 clones, approximately 80% of which appear only once. Trimming took 1 base from V and 2 from J; bases not matched to a gene: 5. The CDR3 contains 15 residues. Germline assignment: CDR1 SGHRS and CDR2 YFSETQ. The chain links TRBV5-1 to TRBJ1-2; TRBD1 agrees at 7 bases. Material for sequencing was peripheral blood. This TCR was sampled from a woman between 65 and 79 years old with acute or convalescent COVID-19. The CDR3 loop reads CASSLLSGGNYGYTF. CDR3 nucleotides: TGCGCCAGCAGCTTGTTGTCAGGGGGGAACTATGGCTACACCTTC.